One and the same sample provided the 10 T cell receptor beta chains below, sequenced in a study of blood T cell repertoires in COVID-19. TCRdb's table, derived via immunoSEQ multiplex PCR, lists solely in-frame clones and lacks some. The sample has 150,000 to 200,000 clones; under 80% are singletons. Sequencing was carried out using peripheral blood. The receptors shown here come from a woman at least 80 years old with acute or convalescent COVID-19.

This clone was detected only once. This rearrangement joins TRBV4-3 to TRBJ2-7; 12 positions match TRBD2. This CDR3 contains 16 residues. The V and J ends lost 1 base and 3 bases, in that order; junction bases with no gene match: 4. Germline CDR1 reads LGHNA; CDR2 reads YSLEER. In DNA, the CDR3 is TGCGCCAGCAGCCAAGGGCTACTAGCGGGAGGCTACGAGCAGTACTTC. Translated, it gives CASSQGLLAGGYEQYF.

This chain uses TRBV6-6 with TRBJ2-5; 11 bases map to TRBD1. CDR1 and CDR2 (germline): MNHNY, SVGAGI (reference sequence). This CDR3 region has 13 residues. With V trimmed by 9 bases and J by 5 bases, 5 bases remained unmatched. The CDR3 here is CASMDRGPETQYF. CDR3 coding DNA: TGTGCCAGTATGGACAGGGGGCCTGAGACCCAGTACTTC.

This clone was found once. This chain joins TRBV29-1 and TRBJ2-5; 7 bases line up with TRBD1. The CDR3 contains 12 residues. The junction had 2 bases not matched to a gene; V was cut back by 1 base and J by 6 bases. Per the germline V gene, CDR1 is SQVTM and CDR2 is ANQGSEA. The CDR3 region is CSVEGQGQTQYF. The CDR3 DNA is TGCAGCGTTGAAGGACAGGGCCAGACCCAGTACTTC.

The chain employs TRBV24-1 and TRBJ2-2; weak D call: TRBD1 (6 bases). The CDR3 spans 14 residues. V lost 6 bases and J 4 bases, leaving 11 bases between the germline ends. The V gene's germline CDR1 is KGHDR and CDR2 SFDVKD. CDR3 sequence (DNA): TGTGCCACCAGTCCCGACAGGACCACCGGGGAGCTGTTTTTT. Translation: CATSPDRTTGELFF.

On this clone itself: The junction and the germline gene differ at one end; a read error may be behind it. The chain carries TRBV10-3 and TRBJ2-5, with TRBD1 as a possible D gene (5 bases). Germline V CDR1 and CDR2: ENHRY, SYGVKD. The CDR3 has 12 amino acids. The CDR3, as DNA: TGTGCCGTCAGGGCGGTAGAGACGACCCAGTACTTC. It encodes CAVRAVETTQYF.

The rearrangement uses TRBV21-1 and TRBJ2-1; TRBD2 is taken as the D call from the table, unchecked against the DNA. TRBV21-1 is an annotated pseudogene. There are 19 residues in the CDR3. The CDR3 DNA reads TGTGCCAGCAGCAAAGGGCAGGGGACTAGCGGGAGAGCGTACAATGAGCAGTTCTTC. This translates into CASSKGQGTSGRAYNEQFF.

V and J are TRBV7-2 and TRBJ2-4; TRBD1 matches 7 bases. Germline values: CDR1 SGHTA, CDR2 FQGNSA. V shed 2 bases and J 6 bases; nucleotides not matched to a gene: 13. The CDR3 is 17 amino acids. The CDR3 loop reads CASSLRTARGGINIQYF. In DNA, the CDR3 is TGTGCCAGCAGCTTAAGGACGGCTAGAGGGGGCATAAACATTCAGTACTTC. The full variable domain, with the rest looked up from reference TRBV7-2 and TRBJ2-4, is GAGVSQSPSNKVTEKGKDVELRCDPISGHTALYWYRQSLGQGLEFLIYFQGNSAPDKSGLPSDRFSAERTGGSVSTLTIQRTQQEDSAVYLCASSLRTARGGINIQYFGAGTRLSVL.

This clone has more than one count but fewer than ten. The genes are TRBV11-2 and TRBJ2-2; 12 bases fit TRBD2. Germline-derived CDR1 and CDR2 are SGHAT and FQNNGV. The CDR3 has 18 amino acids. With V trimmed by 5 bases and J by 3 bases, 10 bases remained unmatched. In nucleotides, the CDR3 is TGTGCCAGCAGCGAACCATCAGGACTAGCGGGGTACACCGGGGAGCTGTTTTTT. Its translation: CASSEPSGLAGYTGELFF.

J is TRBJ1-3 and V is TRBV19; TRBD1 aligns across 10 bases. Germline values: CDR1 LNHDA, CDR2 SQIVND (reference sequence). The CDR3 has 15 amino acids. V was clipped by 3 bases and J by 4 bases; unmatched bases: 3. The CDR3 bases are TGTGCCAGTAGTATCGGGACAGGGGCCGGAAACACCATATATTTT. This translates into CASSIGTGAGNTIYF.

The V and J genes are TRBV10-1 and TRBJ2-7, with 8 nucleotides matching TRBD2. The ends lost 1 base at V and 0 bases at J; junction bases unmatched: 8. Germline CDR1 reads WNHNN; CDR2 reads SYGVQD (reference sequence). The CDR3 sequence is 17 residues long. The CDR3 reads CASSEFSSGWSSYEQYF. Written as DNA, the CDR3 is TGCGCCAGCAGTGAGTTTTCTAGCGGGTGGAGCTCCTACGAGCAGTACTTC.